Listed below are T cell receptor beta chains from one sample, sequenced in a study of shared clonotypes between healthy human individuals. Generated by immunoSEQ multiplex PCR, the TCRdb table keeps only in-frame clones and is missing some. The table shows approximately 2,300,000 clones, with around 90% occurring only once. The sample comprised naive CD4+ T cells from PBMCs. These receptors all stem from a man in his late teens or twenties in good health. Some clones in this sample may be carry-over from other donors' samples. Both conserved end residues are part of each CDR3. Each record gives: clone size, D gene, V gene, J gene, CDR3 DNA, CDR3 protein. D genes are given only for firm matches. Rows give clone size only sometimes, using once, few, many, or a class for an expanded clone.

size: NA; D: TRBD1; V: TRBV2; J: TRBJ1-1; DNA: TGTGCCAGCAGCGAGGACAGGCTGAACACTGAAGCTTTCTTT; CDR3: CASSEDRLNTEAFF
size: NA; D: NA; V: TRBV11-2; J: TRBJ1-4; DNA: TGTGCCAGCAGCCCCGACAGGAGTGCAACTAATGAAAAACTGTTTTTT; CDR3: CASSPDRSATNEKLFF
size: NA; D: NA; V: TRBV7-9; J: TRBJ2-7; DNA: TGTGCCAGCAGCCCGCGGATGGCAGGATCCTACGAGCAGTACTTC; CDR3: CASSPRMAGSYEQYF
size: NA; D: TRBD1; V: TRBV27; J: TRBJ1-2; DNA: TGTGCCAGCAGGGAACAGGGGCGGGGCTATGGCTACACCTTC; CDR3: CASREQGRGYGYTF
size: NA; D: TRBD1; V: TRBV6-5; J: TRBJ2-7; DNA: TGTGCCAGCAGCCAGGACAGGTTTAACGCCGAGCAGTACTTC; CDR3: CASSQDRFNAEQYF
size: NA; D: NA; V: TRBV6-5; J: TRBJ2-7; DNA: TGTGCCAGCAGGACGCAGGGGCGGGTCTCCTACGAGCAGTACTTC; CDR3: CASRTQGRVSYEQYF
size: few; D: NA; V: TRBV6-5; J: TRBJ1-2; DNA: TGTGCCAGCAGCCTGATTGAGGGGCTGTTGGCCTTC; CDR3: CASSLIEGLLAF
size: NA; D: TRBD2; V: TRBV5-1; J: TRBJ2-1; DNA: TGCGCCAGCAGCTTGCAGGTAGCGGGAGATGGTGAGCAGTTCTTC; CDR3: CASSLQVAGDGEQFF
size: once; D: TRBD2; V: TRBV6-5; J: TRBJ2-1; DNA: TGTGCCAGCAGGGCAGCGGGAGGGCGACGGAATGAGCAGTTCTTC; CDR3: CASRAAGGRRNEQFF
size: NA; D: TRBD2; V: TRBV4-2; J: TRBJ2-3; DNA: TGTGCCAGCAGCCCTCGACTAGCGGGGCACACAGATACGCAGTATTTT; CDR3: CASSPRLAGHTDTQYF
size: NA; D: NA; V: TRBV10-3; J: TRBJ1-1; DNA: TGTGCCATCAGTGAGTCGGGCAACACTGAAGCTTTCTTT; CDR3: CAISESGNTEAFF
size: once; D: TRBD1; V: TRBV7-3; J: TRBJ2-1; DNA: TGTGCCAGCAGCAGTGGACAGGGGGCGTACAATGAGCAGTTCTTC; CDR3: CASSSGQGAYNEQFF
size: NA; D: NA; V: TRBV11-2; J: TRBJ2-3; DNA: TGTGCCAGCAGCTTCCGACAGCATAACACAGATACGCAGTATTTT; CDR3: CASSFRQHNTDTQYF
size: NA; D: NA; V: TRBV11-2; J: TRBJ2-1; DNA: TGTGCCAGCAGCCTAAGGGGGGGGGCTGAGCAGTTCTTC; CDR3: CASSLRGGAEQFF
size: NA; D: TRBD2; V: TRBV5-1; J: TRBJ2-1; DNA: TGCGCCAGCAGCTTGTCTGCGTTAGCGGGAAGCGTTGAGCAGTTCTTC; CDR3: CASSLSALAGSVEQFF
size: NA; D: NA; V: TRBV5-1; J: TRBJ1-4; DNA: TGCGCCAGCAGCTTGTTAACGGGTCCAGGTGAAAAACTGTTTTTT; CDR3: CASSLLTGPGEKLFF
size: NA; D: TRBD1; V: TRBV28; J: TRBJ1-5; DNA: TGTGCCAGCAGTTTATGGGAGGTCAGGGGGGCTAATCAGCCCCAGCATTTT; CDR3: CASSLWEVRGANQPQHF
size: NA; D: NA; V: TRBV28; J: TRBJ1-4; DNA: TGTGCCAGCCGCGAAGCAGGGGCGGTAGGAAAACTGTTTTTT; CDR3: CASREAGAVGKLFF
size: NA; D: TRBD1; V: TRBV4-2; J: TRBJ2-5; DNA: TGTGCCAGCAGCCCGGGACAGGGGCAAGAGACCCAGTACTTC; CDR3: CASSPGQGQETQYF
size: NA; D: NA; V: TRBV19; J: TRBJ1-1; DNA: TGTGCCAGTACCTTTGGGACCCCCCATGAAGCTTTCTTT; CDR3: CASTFGTPHEAFF
size: NA; D: TRBD2; V: TRBV6-5; J: TRBJ2-1; DNA: TGTGCCAGCACCGCAAGCGGGGCCGGGGGTGATGAGCAGTTCTTC; CDR3: CASTASGAGGDEQFF
size: NA; D: TRBD1; V: TRBV9; J: TRBJ2-4; DNA: TGTGCCAGCAGCCCCTCTCCGACAGGGGGGAACATTCAGTACTTC; CDR3: CASSPSPTGGNIQYF
size: NA; D: TRBD1; V: TRBV27; J: TRBJ2-5; DNA: TGTGCCTCCGATCGGAAGGGGGCTAAGGAGACCCAGTACTTC; CDR3: CASDRKGAKETQYF
size: NA; D: TRBD1; V: TRBV6-1; J: TRBJ2-7; DNA: TGTGCCAGCAGGGTCAGGACAGGGGGCTACGAGCAGTACTTC; CDR3: CASRVRTGGYEQYF
size: once; D: NA; V: TRBV6-1; J: TRBJ1-4; DNA: TGTGCCAGCAGTGACAGGGTACGAGAAAAACTGTTTTTT; CDR3: CASSDRVREKLFF
size: NA; D: NA; V: TRBV9; J: TRBJ2-7; DNA: TGTGCCAGCAGCGTAGGACTAACCTACGAGCAGTACTTC; CDR3: CASSVGLTYEQYF